The 6 T cell receptor beta chains given below trace back to one sample, sequenced in a study of blood T cell repertoires in COVID-19. The protocol was immunoSEQ multiplex PCR, while the TCRdb copy is restricted to in-frame clones and leaves out a portion. The sample yields about 160,000 clones, around 80% seen once. The sequencing sample was made of peripheral blood. The receptors derive from a woman older than 75 with active or convalescent COVID-19.

The rearrangement uses TRBV2 and TRBJ2-2; unclear D gene. Trimming shortened V by 6 bases and J by 6 bases, and 11 bases separated the two germline ends. This CDR3 is 13 amino acids long. CDR1 is SNHLY, CDR2 FYNNEI, per germline. The CDR3 reads CASRTSQAGELFF. The CDR3 DNA sequence: TGTGCCAGCAGGACAAGTCAAGCCGGGGAGCTGTTTTTT.

This chain links TRBV7-8 with TRBJ1-2; TRBD1 aligns across 10 bases. Unmatched junction bases numbered 16, after V lost 4 bases and J lost 8 bases. Germline-derived CDR1 and CDR2 are SGHVS and FQNEAQ. This CDR3 is 17 amino acids long. This CDR3 is CASSSHLLSGTGVGYTF. The CDR3 DNA reads TGTGCCAGCAGCTCCCACCTTCTTTCCGGGACAGGGGTGGGCTACACCTTC.

J is TRBJ1-2 and V is TRBV6-5; 11 nucleotides match TRBD1. Germline trimming cut 6 bases from V and 4 bases from J; bases unmatched to any gene: 7. Germline V gene sequence: CDR1 MNHEY, CDR2 SVGAGI. The CDR3 contains 15 residues. CDR3 sequence reads: CASSAGTGGTYGYTF. CDR3 in DNA: TGTGCCAGCAGCGCCGGGACAGGGGGGACCTATGGCTACACCTTC.

A single count supports this clone. J is TRBJ2-1 and V is TRBV30, with no clear D. V was pared by 0 bases and J by 5 bases, with 8 bases between. The CDR3 has 13 amino acids. Germline CDR1 reads GTSNPN; CDR2 reads SVGIG (reference sequence). The CDR3, as DNA: TGTGCCTGGAGTGTAACTTCGGACAATGAGCAGTTCTTC. This gives the protein CAWSVTSDNEQFF.

CDR3 DNA: TGCGCCAGCAGCAGGAACCAGGGGGCAACTAATGAAAAACTGTTTTTT. It encodes CASSRNQGATNEKLFF. The chain is built from TRBV5-1 and TRBJ1-4; 7 positions match TRBD1. Germline assignment: CDR1 SGHRS and CDR2 YFSETQ. The V segment lost 4 bases and the J segment 0 bases; nucleotides outside the gene matches: 6. The CDR3 spans 16 residues.

This clone showed up just once. The rearrangement links TRBV3-1 (or the pseudogene TRBV3-2) to TRBJ1-1; D is uncertain. Trimming took off 10 bases at V and 8 bases at J, with 20 bases between the two ends. The CDR3 loop spans 13 amino acids. Germline V lookup: CDR1 LGHDT, CDR2 YNNKEL (reference sequence). DNA for the CDR3: TGTGCCATCATACATGGACGAAGGGAGGAAGCTTTCTTT. It encodes CAIIHGRREEAFF.